The 24 T cell receptor beta chains below were found in one sample sequenced in a study of PD-1 blockade in classical Hodgkin lymphoma. Clones were sequenced by immunoSEQ multiplex PCR, and TCRdb holds only the in-frame ones, with some missing. The sample contains about 32,000 clones, roughly four fifths of which appear only once. Time point indicated: cycle 4 day 1 (C4D1), after 6 weeks of nivolumab. All trial patients relapsed after autologous stem cell transplantation. Sequences were derived from peripheral blood mononuclear cells (PBMCs), sampled before the fourth cycle of nivolumab. The receptors come from a human donor with classical Hodgkin lymphoma.

The rearrangement joins TRBV23-1 to TRBJ1-1; 7 bases agree with TRBD1. TRBV23-1 falls under the ORF class, with uncertain function. The trim removed 8 bases at V and 3 bases at J, leaving 18 bases unmatched. The CDR3 covers 17 residues. The CDR3: CASGNWDSSDEHTEAFF. The CDR3 DNA follows: TGCGCCAGCGGAAACTGGGACAGTAGCGATGAGCACACTGAAGCTTTCTTT.

The rearrangement uses TRBV6-6 and TRBJ1-6; D remains unclear. The length of the CDR3 is 13 residues. The ends were cut back, 7 bases at V and 10 bases at J, with 14 bases in the middle. The germline gives CDR1 MNHNY, CDR2 SVGAGI (reference sequence). The CDR3 DNA reads TGTGCCAGCACCCAAGCCGTACAATCACCCCTCCACTTT. Translating it yields CASTQAVQSPLHF.

The chain couples TRBV6-1 to TRBJ1-2, with a tentative D call TRBD1 (5 bases). The CDR3 runs to 14 residues. Trimming took off 6 bases at V and 8 bases at J, with 19 bases between the two ends. Per the germline V gene, CDR1 is MNHNS and CDR2 is SASEGT. The CDR3 nucleotides are TGTGCCAGCAGCTGGGGGATCGGGGTCGGCGGCTACACCTTC. It specifies CASSWGIGVGGYTF.

This chain links TRBV5-1 with TRBJ2-3; D is uncertain. CDR1 SGHRS and CDR2 YFSETQ come from the germline V gene. V lost 0 bases to trimming and J lost 4 bases, with 12 bases between them. The CDR3 extends over 15 amino acids. The CDR3 region has the DNA TGCGCCAGCAGCTTGGATGGGCAGGTATCAGATACGCAGTATTTT. It translates to CASSLDGQVSDTQYF.

The rearrangement links TRBV27 to TRBJ1-6; TRBD1 is a possible D gene (6 bases). Germline values: CDR1 MNHEY, CDR2 SMNVEV (reference sequence). V lost 6 bases and J 6 bases, leaving 18 bases between the germline ends. The CDR3 consists of 16 residues. CDR3 sequence reads: CASRRQEGGFNSPLHF. Here the CDR3 DNA reads TGTGCCAGCAGGAGACAGGAGGGGGGATTTAATTCACCCCTCCACTTT.

J is TRBJ2-5 and V is TRBV4-2; a possible D gene is TRBD1 (5 bases). V dropped 1 base and J dropped 2 bases, with 11 bases sitting between them. The CDR3 has 15 residues. Germline V lookup: CDR1 LGHNA, CDR2 YNFKEQ. The DNA for the CDR3 is TGTGCCAGCAGCCAAGGGGGCAATACGCAAGAGACCCAGTACTTC. Its protein is CASSQGGNTQETQYF.

The chain has TRBV9 and TRBJ2-7; 11 bases are a match to TRBD2. CDR1 and CDR2 from the germline V gene are SGDLS and YYNGEE. The CDR3 sequence is 15 residues long. Unmatched junction bases numbered 7, after V lost 3 bases and J lost 5 bases. CDR3 nucleotide sequence: TGTGCCAGCAGCGCCGAACTAGCGGGAGCAGACGAGCAGTACTTC. As protein: CASSAELAGADEQYF.

This clone showed up just a few times. J is TRBJ1-5 and V is TRBV7-8; D is ambiguous. The germline gives CDR1 SGHVS, CDR2 FQNEAQ. This CDR3 has 14 amino acids. Trimming left V 5 bases short and J 7 bases short, with 15 bases between. The CDR3 loop reads CASSQMSSAQPQHF. CDR3 DNA: TGTGCCAGCAGCCAGATGTCCAGCGCGCAGCCCCAGCATTTT.

The chain's CDR3 is CAWSVGGAVGYTF. CDR3 nucleotide sequence: TGTGCCTGGAGTGTTGGGGGCGCGGTTGGCTACACCTTC. The genes are TRBV30 and TRBJ1-2, with D possibly TRBD1 on 6 matching bases. The CDR3 runs to 13 residues. Germline V lookup: CDR1 GTSNPN, CDR2 SVGIG (reference sequence). Trimming took 0 bases from V and 7 from J, leaving 12 bases between them.

The chain combines TRBV5-1 with TRBJ1-1, with 7 bases identical to TRBD1. The germline V gene encodes CDR1 SGHRS and CDR2 YFSETQ. The junction had 4 bases not matched to a gene; V was cut back by 4 bases and J by 7 bases. The CDR3 is made up of 12 amino acids. The CDR3 here is CASSKQGNEAFF. In DNA, the CDR3 is TGCGCCAGCAGCAAACAGGGGAATGAAGCTTTCTTT.

This chain uses TRBV30 with TRBJ2-7; D not resolved. The V end was cut by 0 bases, the J end by 6 bases, with 12 bases between. Germline V gives CDR1 GTSNPN, CDR2 SVGIG (reference sequence). The CDR3 consists of 13 residues. This CDR3 reads CAWSVGSGSEQYV. In nucleotides, the CDR3 is TGTGCCTGGAGTGTGGGGTCTGGGTCCGAGCAGTACGTC.

The V call is TRBV2, the J call TRBJ1-4; no clear D. The length of the CDR3 is 15 residues. Trimming left V 10 bases short and J 7 bases short, with 22 bases between. The germline gives CDR1 SNHLY, CDR2 FYNNEI. The CDR3 protein is CATGRAPGSSEKLFF. The CDR3 region has the DNA TGTGCCACCGGCCGCGCTCCCGGAAGTAGTGAAAAACTGTTTTTT.

A few counts support this clone. DNA for the CDR3: TGTGCCAGCACCCTCCGAGGAACCGGGGGTGAGCAGTTCTTC. This gives the protein CASTLRGTGGEQFF. This chain uses TRBV7-9 with TRBJ2-1, with D perhaps TRBD2 (6 bases). CDR3 length: 14 amino acids. The germline V gene encodes CDR1 SEHNR and CDR2 FQNEAQ (reference sequence). V was cut by 7 bases and J by 9 bases, with 19 bases left in between.

The chain employs TRBV7-9 and TRBJ1-2, with 9 bases fitting TRBD1. This CDR3 region has 13 residues. Per germline, CDR1 SEHNR and CDR2 FQNEAQ (reference sequence). V shed 5 bases and J 8 bases; nucleotides not matched to a gene: 6. The CDR3 loop reads CASSTTGGVGYTF. The CDR3 bases are TGTGCCAGCAGCACAACAGGGGGCGTAGGCTACACCTTC.

The genes are TRBV5-1 and TRBJ2-3, with 11 nucleotides matching TRBD2. The CDR3 length is 15 residues. Germline V gene data show CDR1 as SGHRS and CDR2 as YFSETQ. The J segment lost 4 bases and the V segment lost 0 bases, leaving 1 base of the junction unmatched. The CDR3 nucleotides read TGCGCCAGCAGCTTGGTAGCGGGAGGGGCAGATACGCAGTATTTT. Protein: CASSLVAGGADTQYF.

V usage is TRBV25-1 and J usage is TRBJ2-2; 15 nucleotides match TRBD2. J lost 7 bases, V lost 4 bases, and 4 bases had no gene match. The CDR3 has 16 amino acids. CDR1 and CDR2 (germline): MGHDK, SYGVNS. The CDR3 nucleotides read TGTGCCAGCAGTGCATGGACTAGCGGGAGGGTCGGGGAGCTGTTTTTT. This codes for CASSAWTSGRVGELFF.

V gene TRBV19 combines with J gene TRBJ2-2; D remains unclear. Deletions cut 2 bases from V and 0 bases from J, with 10 bases between. Germline loops: CDR1 LNHDA, CDR2 SQIVND (reference sequence). The CDR3 extends over 16 amino acids. The CDR3 here is CASSIQPLPNTGELFF. The CDR3 nucleotides are TGTGCCAGTAGTATACAGCCACTCCCGAACACCGGGGAGCTGTTTTTT.

The genes are TRBV28 and TRBJ2-5; D is unclear. This CDR3 has 13 amino acids. The germline V and J ends were trimmed by 2 bases and 5 bases, with 9 bases remaining between them. From germline, CDR1 is MDHEN and CDR2 SYDVKM. DNA of the CDR3: TGTGCCAGCAGTTTAAGGGTCAGGGAGACCCAGTACTTC. Its protein is CASSLRVRETQYF. Using reference TRBV28 and TRBJ2-5 for the parts outside the CDR3, the full variable domain is DVKVTQSSRYLVKRTGEKVFLECVQDMDHENMFWYRQDPGLGLRLIYFSYDVKMKEKGDIPEGYSVSREKKERFSLILESASTNQTSMYLCASSLRVRETQYFGPGTRLLVL.

CDR3 nucleotide sequence: TGCAGCGCGGCAGGACTAGCGGCCACAGATACGCAGTATTTT. The encoded protein is CSAAGLAATDTQYF. V usage is TRBV29-1 and J usage is TRBJ2-3; TRBD2 matches at 10 bases. J was trimmed by 2 bases and V by 7 bases; bases with no gene match: 6. This CDR3 spans 14 amino acids. Looked up from germline, CDR1 is SQVTM and CDR2 is ANQGSEA.

The chain has TRBV29-1 and TRBJ2-1; 7 bases map to TRBD2. The length of the CDR3 is 14 residues. V lost 4 bases and J lost 2; bases outside the gene matches: 5. The germline V gene has CDR1 SQVTM and CDR2 ANQGSEA. Here the CDR3 reads CSVATSHPYNEQFF. The CDR3 DNA reads as TGCAGCGTTGCGACTAGCCATCCCTACAATGAGCAGTTCTTC.

The chain has TRBV5-1 and TRBJ1-3; TRBD1 matches at 9 bases. V lost 2 bases, J lost 4 bases, and 4 bases stayed unmatched. Germline V gene data show CDR1 as SGHRS and CDR2 as YFSETQ. CDR3 size: 15 residues. The CDR3 spells CASSLTGGEGNTIYF. The CDR3 coding sequence is TGCGCCAGCAGCTTAACAGGGGGCGAAGGAAACACCATATATTTT.

This chain connects TRBV7-2 to TRBJ2-1; D not resolved. Per the germline V gene, CDR1 is SGHTA and CDR2 is FQGNSA. CDR3 length: 11 amino acids. V was pared by 4 bases and J by 10 bases, with 8 bases between. CDR3: CASSSSLEQFF. CDR3 nucleotides: TGTGCCAGCAGCTCAAGCTTGGAGCAGTTCTTC. Using reference TRBV7-2 and TRBJ2-1 for the parts outside the CDR3, the full variable domain is GAGVSQSPSNKVTEKGKDVELRCDPISGHTALYWYRQSLGQGLEFLIYFQGNSAPDKSGLPSDRFSAERTGGSVSTLTIQRTQQEDSAVYLCASSSSLEQFFGPGTRLTVL.

The CDR3 DNA sequence: TGTGCCATCAGTACGACTAGGGGAGGGGATACGCAGTATTTT. As protein: CAISTTRGGDTQYF. V is TRBV10-3 and J is TRBJ2-3; 7 bases agree with TRBD2. Germline CDR1 and CDR2: ENHRY and SYGVKD. The CDR3 runs 14 residues. With V trimmed by 5 bases and J by 6 bases, 8 bases remained unmatched.

This sequence joins TRBV4-2 and TRBJ1-2, with a possible D match to TRBD1 (5 bases). The CDR3 has 14 residues. The germline V and J ends were trimmed by 0 bases and 7 bases, with 12 bases remaining between them. Germline V gene sequence: CDR1 LGHNA, CDR2 YNFKEQ. This CDR3 is CASSQDDSVGGYTF. Written as DNA, the CDR3 is TGTGCCAGCAGCCAAGACGACAGCGTTGGTGGCTACACCTTC.